Each of the 12 T cell receptor beta chains below was sequenced from the same sample in a study of blood T cell repertoires in COVID-19. The repertoire was sequenced with immunoSEQ multiplex PCR; TCRdb's copy has only in-frame clones and lacks some. The data contain just over 95,000 clones, 82% of them singletons. The sequencing input was peripheral blood. Receptors were obtained from an elderly man with acute or convalescent COVID-19.

The J gene is TRBJ2-1, the V gene TRBV7-8, with unresolved D. The CDR3 spans 14 residues. V shed 2 bases and J shed 3 bases, with 8 bases lying between them. The germline V gene encodes CDR1 SGHVS and CDR2 FQNEAQ. The CDR3 is CASSLRGDYNEQFF. The CDR3 DNA sequence: TGTGCCAGCAGCTTACGAGGAGACTACAATGAGCAGTTCTTC. Full variable domain (remainder filled in from reference TRBV7-8 and TRBJ2-1): GAGVSQSPRYKVAKRGQDVALRCDPISGHVSLFWYQQALGQGPEFLTYFQNEAQLDKSGLPSDRFFAERPEGSVSTLKIQRTQQEDSAVYLCASSLRGDYNEQFFGPGTRLTVL.

The genes are TRBV15 and TRBJ2-1; a weak D match, TRBD1 (6 bases). The V gene's germline CDR1 is LNHNV and CDR2 YYDKDF (reference sequence). Trimming took 0 bases from V and 4 from J, leaving 10 bases between them. The CDR3 runs 15 residues. The CDR3, as DNA: TGTGCCACCAGCAGAGAAAGGACAGTTTACAATGAGCAGTTCTTC. Amino acids: CATSRERTVYNEQFF.

V usage is TRBV2 and J usage is TRBJ2-7, with TRBD1 as a possible D gene (6 bases). Trimming took off 2 bases at V and 4 bases at J, with 6 bases between the two ends. The V gene's germline CDR1 is SNHLY and CDR2 FYNNEI. The CDR3 length is 12 residues. CDR3 loop: CASSEQGYEQYF. CDR3 nucleotide sequence: TGTGCCAGCAGTGAACAGGGGTACGAGCAGTACTTC.

The J gene is TRBJ2-3, the V gene TRBV28, with a tentative D call TRBD2 (6 bases). The CDR3 is 13 residues long. Per the germline V gene, CDR1 is MDHEN and CDR2 is SYDVKM. Trimming removed 10 bases from V and 6 bases from J, with 17 bases in between. The CDR3 sequence is CAITTSSRDTQYF. The CDR3 DNA sequence: TGTGCCATAACGACTAGTTCTCGGGATACGCAGTATTTT.

This clone was picked up many times. V gene TRBV10-1 combines with J gene TRBJ2-3; TRBD1 agrees at 10 bases. CDR1 WNHNN and CDR2 SYGVQD come from the germline V gene (reference sequence). V gave up 5 bases and J gave up 3 bases; unmatched junction bases: 2. The CDR3 sequence is 14 residues long. CDR3 in amino acids: CASSKGQGTDTQYF. The CDR3 DNA reads as TGCGCCAGCAGTAAGGGACAGGGGACAGATACGCAGTATTTT.

The gene calls are TRBV7-2 and TRBJ1-5, with D possibly TRBD1 on 5 matching bases. V lost 1 base to trimming and J lost 0 bases, with 10 bases between them. The CDR3 extends over 16 amino acids. In germline, CDR1 is SGHTA, CDR2 FQGNSA. CDR3 coding DNA: TGTGCCAGCAGCTTAGTGGGGGGATCTAGCAATCAGCCCCAGCATTTT. Translation gives CASSLVGGSSNQPQHF. Variable domain in full (rest from reference TRBV7-2 and TRBJ1-5): GAGVSQSPSNKVTEKGKDVELRCDPISGHTALYWYRQSLGQGLEFLIYFQGNSAPDKSGLPSDRFSAERTGGSVSTLTIQRTQQEDSAVYLCASSLVGGSSNQPQHFGDGTRLSIL.

This rearrangement joins TRBV5-5 to TRBJ2-2; TRBD1 matches 7 bases. The CDR3 has 15 amino acids. The J segment lost 3 bases and the V segment lost 3 bases, leaving 5 bases of the junction unmatched. Looked up from germline, CDR1 is SGHKS and CDR2 is YYEKEE (reference sequence). The CDR3 DNA reads TGTGCCAGCAGCTATTGGACAGGCTACACCGGGGAGCTGTTTTTT. It is translated as CASSYWTGYTGELFF.

Turning to this clone: Mismatch with germline at one junction end may stem from a read error. The genes are TRBV7-7 and TRBJ2-5, with D possibly being TRBD2 (6 bases). CDR1 and CDR2 (germline): SSHAT, FNYEAQ (reference sequence). This CDR3 has 15 amino acids. This CDR3 reads CASSFTGGIGETQYF. The CDR3 bases are TGTGCTAGCAGCTTCACTGGGGGGATAGGAGAGACCCAGTACTTC.

V usage is TRBV21-1 and J usage is TRBJ1-5. TRBV21-1 is noted as a pseudogene. The CDR3 has 16 amino acids. DNA of the CDR3: TGTGCCAGCAGCAAAGTAGCTTTCGGGGGGGGGCAGCCCCAGCATTTT. It codes for CASSKVAFGGGQPQHF.

The rearrangement joins TRBV19 to TRBJ2-2, with 11 bases lining up with TRBD2. The germline V gene has CDR1 LNHDA and CDR2 SQIVND (reference sequence). This CDR3 spans 16 amino acids. Unmatched junction bases numbered 9, after V lost 5 bases and J lost 7 bases. CDR3 sequence: CASSGNGLAGGGELFF. CDR3 DNA sequence: TGTGCCAGTAGTGGGAACGGACTAGCGGGCGGCGGGGAGCTGTTTTTT.

V and J are TRBV18 and TRBJ2-1; 11 bases map to TRBD2. Unmatched junction bases numbered 4, after V lost 3 bases and J lost 3 bases. The germline gives CDR1 KGHSH, CDR2 LQKENI. The CDR3 has 16 residues. The DNA of the CDR3 is TGTGCCAGCTCACCTACGGGACTAGCGGTCTACAATGAGCAGTTCTTC. Amino acid sequence: CASSPTGLAVYNEQFF.

The chain recombines TRBV5-1 with TRBJ1-2; D remains ambiguous. Trimming cost V 4 bases and J 2 bases, with 9 bases left between them. Germline CDR1 is SGHRS and CDR2 is YFSETQ. The length of the CDR3 is 13 residues. The CDR3 sequence: CASSPAANYGYTF. The CDR3 coding sequence is TGCGCCAGCAGCCCCGCAGCGAACTATGGCTACACCTTC.